These 21 T cell receptor beta chains were sequenced from one sample in a study of blood T cell repertoires in COVID-19. TCRdb's copy holds only in-frame clones and misses some; the assay was immunoSEQ multiplex PCR. Among tens of thousands of clones listed, about four fifths were seen once. The sequenced material came from peripheral blood. These TCRs come from a man aged 60 to 69 with acute or convalescent COVID-19.

This clone was seen a few times. The chain combines TRBV10-3 with TRBJ1-1, with D perhaps TRBD1 (5 bases). Germline assignment: CDR1 ENHRY and CDR2 SYGVKD. Trimming left V 6 bases short and J 0 bases short, with 17 bases between. The CDR3 has 16 residues. Here the CDR3 reads CAIRQGAEGMNTEAFF. The DNA of the CDR3 is TGTGCCATCAGGCAAGGGGCAGAAGGAATGAACACTGAAGCTTTCTTT.

The chain employs TRBV4-1 and TRBJ1-5; D remains unclear. Trimming stripped 1 base from V and 2 bases from J, with 12 bases between. CDR3 length: 16 residues. CDR1 is MGHRA, CDR2 YSYEKL, per germline. CDR3 loop: CASSQGVGSGNQPQHF. In nucleotides, the CDR3 is TGCGCCAGCAGCCAAGGCGTAGGGAGTGGCAATCAGCCCCAGCATTTT.

The chain recombines TRBV6-2 or TRBV6-3 with TRBJ1-1; TRBD1 matches 9 bases. Germline V gene lookup returns CDR1 MNHEY and CDR2 SVGEGT. With 5 bases clipped from V and 3 bases from J, the junction kept 4 bases outside the gene matches. The CDR3 spans 14 residues. DNA for the CDR3: TGTGCCAGCAGTAGGACAGGGGTACACACTGAAGCTTTCTTT. Its protein product is CASSRTGVHTEAFF.

This chain joins TRBV4-3 and TRBJ1-1; 7 bases are shared with TRBD1. This CDR3 has 15 amino acids. Germline CDR1 reads LGHNA; CDR2 reads YSLEER. With 5 bases clipped from V and 1 base from J, the junction kept 7 bases outside the gene matches. This chain's CDR3 is CASSKSDRANTEAFF. The CDR3 nucleotides read TGCGCCAGCAGCAAAAGCGACAGGGCGAACACTGAAGCTTTCTTT.

The chain is built from TRBV6-1 and TRBJ2-3, with a possible D match to TRBD1 (6 bases). The CDR3 contains 14 residues. Between the trimmed V and J ends, which lost 2 bases and 0 bases, there was a span of 6 bases. The V gene's germline CDR1 is MNHNS and CDR2 SASEGT. The CDR3 coding sequence is TGTGCCAGCAGTGAAAGGGGGAGCACAGATACGCAGTATTTT. It codes for CASSERGSTDTQYF.

This clone was counted only a few times. V and J are TRBV6-1 and TRBJ1-2; possible D gene TRBD1, 6 bases. Trimming left V 1 base short and J 6 bases short, with 12 bases between. The CDR3 contains 14 residues. Germline CDR1 and CDR2: MNHNS and SASEGT. The CDR3 DNA reads TGTGCCAGCAGTGAAGTAGCGGGGGGCCATGGCTACACCTTC. It encodes CASSEVAGGHGYTF.

J is TRBJ1-2 and V is TRBV19; TRBD1 agrees at 8 bases. V lost 7 bases and J lost 2; bases outside the gene matches: 12. The CDR3 has 16 residues. Germline V gene data show CDR1 as LNHDA and CDR2 as SQIVND (reference sequence). The CDR3 DNA reads TGTGCCAGTACCCCCTCGGGTCGACAGGGGAACTATGGCTACACCTTC. Its translation: CASTPSGRQGNYGYTF.

This chain joins TRBV7-2 and TRBJ1-2; no reliable D call. V was shortened by 4 bases and J by 4 bases, with 7 bases between the two germline ends. CDR1 is SGHTA and CDR2 is FQGNSA in the germline V gene. CDR3 length: 12 amino acids. The CDR3 loop is CASSSDTYGYTF. The CDR3 DNA is TGTGCCAGCAGCTCCGACACCTATGGCTACACCTTC.

The chain has TRBV5-4 and TRBJ1-2, with 9 bases that match TRBD1. CDR1 is SGHNT, CDR2 YYREEE, per germline (reference sequence). This CDR3 has 16 residues. Germline trimming cut 4 bases from V and 8 bases from J; bases unmatched to any gene: 15. This CDR3 is CASSSTRDRAVRGYTF. CDR3 sequence (DNA): TGTGCCAGCAGCAGCACCCGGGACAGGGCGGTACGGGGCTACACCTTC. Looking up the rest from reference TRBV5-4 and TRBJ1-2 gives the full variable domain: ETGVTQSPTHLIKTRGQQVTLRCSSQSGHNTVSWYQQALGQGPQFIFQYYREEENGRGNFPPRFSGLQFPNYSSELNVNALELDDSALYLCASSSTRDRAVRGYTFGSGTRLTVV.

The chain has TRBV24-1 and TRBJ2-2; D ambiguous. Trimming shortened V by 8 bases and J by 3 bases, and 12 bases separated the two germline ends. Germline CDR1 is KGHDR and CDR2 is SFDVKD. This CDR3 has 14 residues. For the CDR3, the DNA is TGTGCCACCATCCCGACACCCTACACCGGGGAGCTGTTTTTT. Amino acid sequence: CATIPTPYTGELFF.

The V and J genes are TRBV7-2 and TRBJ2-5, with 8 bases matching TRBD2. Germline assignment: CDR1 SGHTA and CDR2 FQGNSA. Trimming removed 3 bases from V and 4 bases from J; junction bases left unmatched: 7. CDR3 length equals 15 residues. The CDR3 is CASSFPGLVRETQYF. The CDR3 DNA sequence: TGTGCCAGCAGCTTCCCGGGACTAGTAAGAGAGACCCAGTACTTC.

In this sample, this clone turned up once. The CDR3 here is CASSAGTSGGTQETQYF. The CDR3 DNA is TGTGCCAGCAGCGCGGGGACTAGCGGGGGAACGCAAGAGACCCAGTACTTC. The chain carries TRBV9 and TRBJ2-5; 14 bases are a match to TRBD2. From germline, CDR1 is SGDLS and CDR2 YYNGEE. Germline trimming cut 3 bases from V and 2 bases from J; bases unmatched to any gene: 6. This CDR3 has 17 residues.

The count of this clone is one. The chain links TRBV24-1 to TRBJ2-3; D possibly corresponds to TRBD1 (6 bases). V was cut by 8 bases and J by 3 bases, with 11 bases left in between. From germline, CDR1 is KGHDR and CDR2 SFDVKD. CDR3 length: 13 residues. CDR3 sequence reads: CATTGQGTDTQYF. CDR3 DNA sequence: TGTGCCACCACAGGGCAGGGGACAGATACGCAGTATTTT.

The V call is TRBV4-2, the J call TRBJ2-1, with TRBD2 identical over 7 bases. J lost 3 bases, V lost 1 base, and 3 bases had no gene match. The CDR3 totals 15 residues. The germline V gene encodes CDR1 LGHNA and CDR2 YNFKEQ. This chain's CDR3 is CASSQGGGDYNEQFF. The DNA of the CDR3 is TGTGCCAGCAGCCAAGGGGGGGGTGACTACAATGAGCAGTTCTTC.

The genes are TRBV6-2 or TRBV6-3 and TRBJ1-1; 8 positions agree with TRBD1. The V gene's germline CDR1 is MNHEY and CDR2 SVGEGT. V shed 4 bases and J 5 bases; nucleotides not matched to a gene: 9. CDR3 length equals 15 residues. CDR3 sequence reads: CASSSQGAGWTEAFF. CDR3 in DNA: TGTGCCAGCAGTTCTCAGGGGGCAGGTTGGACTGAAGCTTTCTTT.

The CDR3 protein is CASSSPKGVYTEAFF. The CDR3 DNA reads TGTGCCAGCAGCTCCCCTAAGGGGGTGTACACTGAAGCTTTCTTT. This chain uses TRBV7-6 with TRBJ1-1, with D perhaps TRBD1 (6 bases). Trimming stripped 4 bases from V and 3 bases from J, with 15 bases between. The CDR3 consists of 15 residues. Germline lookup yields CDR1 SGHVS and CDR2 FNYEAQ.

This chain connects TRBV4-1 to TRBJ2-7; 7 nucleotides line up with TRBD1. CDR1 is MGHRA and CDR2 is YSYEKL in the germline V gene. The ends lost 4 bases at V and 7 bases at J; junction bases unmatched: 16. The CDR3 is 16 residues long. CDR3 bases: TGCGCCAGCAGCCGAATAGGATCCGGACAGGCGCGAGAGCAGTACTTC. Amino acid sequence: CASSRIGSGQAREQYF.

The CDR3 reads CASSRNPGQNDEQYF. As DNA, the CDR3 is TGTGCCAGCTCACGAAACCCGGGACAGAACGACGAGCAGTACTTC. This chain uses TRBV18 with TRBJ2-7; 7 bases map to TRBD1. The V and J ends lost 4 bases and 5 bases, in that order; junction bases with no gene match: 11. The CDR3 runs 15 residues. Germline CDR1 KGHSH, CDR2 LQKENI.

The chain uses TRBV5-4 and TRBJ1-3; TRBD1 matches 7 bases. In germline, CDR1 is SGHNT, CDR2 YYREEE (reference sequence). There are 15 residues in the CDR3. V was pared by 3 bases and J by 0 bases, with 3 bases of the junction left unmatched. The DNA for the CDR3 is TGTGCCAGCAGCTGGGACAGCTCCTCTGGAAACACCATATATTTT. This sequence encodes CASSWDSSSGNTIYF.

The chain uses TRBV19 and TRBJ1-4; possible D gene TRBD1, 5 bases. The germline V gene encodes CDR1 LNHDA and CDR2 SQIVND (reference sequence). The V and J ends lost 5 bases and 0 bases respectively, with 10 bases between them. CDR3 length: 15 residues. CDR3 bases: TGTGCCAGTAGTTGGCCGGGGGCAACTAATGAAAAACTGTTTTTT. Its translation is CASSWPGATNEKLFF. Combining the CDR3 with reference TRBV19 and TRBJ1-4 gives the whole variable domain DGGITQSPKYLFRKEGQNVTLSCEQNLNHDAMYWYRQDPGQGLRLIYYSQIVNDFQKGDIAEGYSVSREKKESFPLTVTSAQKNPTAFYLCASSWPGATNEKLFFGSGTQLSVL.

This clone was detected once. V is TRBV10-3 and J is TRBJ1-2; 7 nucleotides agree with TRBD1. This CDR3 contains 14 residues. Per germline, CDR1 ENHRY and CDR2 SYGVKD. V shed 5 bases and J 3 bases; nucleotides not matched to a gene: 6. The CDR3 DNA reads TGTGCCATCAGTCCCTCCGGGACAGACTATGGCTACACCTTC. Protein sequence: CAISPSGTDYGYTF.